A selection of T cell receptor beta chains follows, all from one sample in a study of blood T cell repertoires in COVID-19. Sequencing used immunoSEQ multiplex PCR; TCRdb keeps in-frame clones, though not all of them. The profile covers over 90,000 clones, with roughly 86% appearing a single time and 13% taken by the ten largest. The sequenced material came from peripheral blood. These TCRs come from a woman aged 55-69 years in a cohort sampled during active or convalescent COVID-19. CDR3s include the opening cysteine and the closing phenylalanine or tryptophan. D genes are given only for firm matches. Some rows have no size entry. The others give once, few or many, or a class for an expanded clone.

v_call: TRBV2; d_call: TRBD2; clone_size: once; j_call: TRBJ2-3; cdr3_aa: CASRRLTSGRVTGTDTQYF; cdr3_nt: TGTGCCAGCAGGCGGCTGACTAGCGGGAGGGTCACGGGCACAGATACGCAGTATTTT
v_call: TRBV7-2; d_call: TRBD1; clone_size: NA; j_call: TRBJ2-5; cdr3_aa: CASSSVGQGRETQYF; cdr3_nt: TGTGCCAGCAGCTCCGTCGGACAGGGAAGAGAGACCCAGTACTTC
v_call: TRBV10-1; d_call: TRBD2; clone_size: NA; j_call: TRBJ2-2; cdr3_aa: CASRGTSGNTGELFF; cdr3_nt: TGCGCCAGTAGAGGGACTAGCGGAAACACCGGGGAGCTGTTTTTT
v_call: TRBV28; d_call: NA; clone_size: NA; j_call: TRBJ1-1; cdr3_aa: CASSLIQNTEAFF; cdr3_nt: TGTGCCAGCAGTTTAATCCAGAACACTGAAGCTTTCTTT
v_call: TRBV6-5; d_call: NA; clone_size: once; j_call: TRBJ1-2; cdr3_aa: CASSYSGGYGYTF; cdr3_nt: TGTGCCAGCAGTTACTCCGGGGGCTATGGCTACACCTTC
v_call: TRBV11-1; d_call: TRBD1; clone_size: NA; j_call: TRBJ1-2; cdr3_aa: CASSSGQGLSYYGYTF; cdr3_nt: TGTGCCAGCAGCTCGGGACAGGGTCTCTCGTACTATGGCTACACCTTC
v_call: TRBV24-1; d_call: NA; clone_size: NA; j_call: TRBJ1-1; cdr3_aa: CATSDPSTGYAFF; cdr3_nt: TGTGCCACCAGTGATCCATCAACAGGGTATGCTTTCTTT
v_call: TRBV30; d_call: NA; clone_size: NA; j_call: TRBJ1-1; cdr3_aa: CAWRRGENTEAFF; cdr3_nt: TGTGCCTGGAGGCGGGGCGAGAACACTGAAGCTTTCTTT
v_call: TRBV27; d_call: NA; clone_size: once; j_call: TRBJ2-2; cdr3_aa: CASRKLSNTGELFF; cdr3_nt: TGTGCCAGCAGAAAACTATCGAACACCGGGGAGCTGTTTTTT
v_call: TRBV3-1/TRBV3-2; d_call: TRBD1; clone_size: NA; j_call: TRBJ1-3; cdr3_aa: CASSQRDSGNTIYF; cdr3_nt: TGTGCCAGCAGCCAAAGGGACAGCGGAAACACCATATATTTT
v_call: TRBV2; d_call: NA; clone_size: NA; j_call: TRBJ2-3; cdr3_aa: CASSEIVPDTQYF; cdr3_nt: TGTGCCAGCAGTGAAATAGTTCCGGATACGCAGTATTTT
v_call: TRBV13; d_call: NA; clone_size: NA; j_call: TRBJ1-2; cdr3_aa: CASSLRDSSYGYTF; cdr3_nt: TGTGCCAGCAGCTTAAGGGACTCGTCCTATGGCTACACCTTC
v_call: TRBV5-1; d_call: TRBD2; clone_size: NA; j_call: TRBJ2-2; cdr3_aa: CASSRDYPANTGELFF; cdr3_nt: TGCGCCAGCAGTAGGGACTACCCGGCGAACACCGGGGAGCTGTTTTTT
v_call: TRBV5-3; d_call: TRBD1; clone_size: NA; j_call: TRBJ1-2; cdr3_aa: CARSAGGQTDYGYTF; cdr3_nt: TGTGCCAGAAGCGCGGGGGGACAGACAGACTATGGCTACACCTTC
v_call: TRBV5-1; d_call: NA; clone_size: NA; j_call: TRBJ1-4; cdr3_aa: CASSLGGLAYKNEKLFF; cdr3_nt: TGCGCCAGCAGCTTGGGGGGGCTCGCCTATAAAAATGAAAAACTGTTTTTT
v_call: TRBV27; d_call: TRBD1; clone_size: NA; j_call: TRBJ1-2; cdr3_aa: CASSRTGSYGYTF; cdr3_nt: TGTGCCAGCAGCCGGACAGGGAGCTATGGCTACACCTTC
v_call: TRBV7-7; d_call: NA; clone_size: few; j_call: TRBJ2-7; cdr3_aa: CASSLTRGMNEQYF; cdr3_nt: TGTGCTAGCAGCTTAACCAGGGGTATGAACGAGCAGTACTTC
v_call: TRBV10-3; d_call: TRBD2; clone_size: many; j_call: TRBJ2-1; cdr3_aa: CAIRALAGGGNEQFF; cdr3_nt: TGTGCCATCAGGGCCCTAGCGGGAGGGGGCAATGAGCAGTTCTTC
v_call: TRBV15; d_call: TRBD1; clone_size: NA; j_call: TRBJ1-5; cdr3_aa: CATSRDRLEPQHF; cdr3_nt: TGTGCCACCAGCAGGGACAGGCTTGAGCCCCAGCATTTT
v_call: TRBV5-1; d_call: NA; clone_size: NA; j_call: TRBJ2-1; cdr3_aa: CASTPRSSSYNEQFF; cdr3_nt: TGCGCCAGCACTCCTCGTTCGAGCTCCTACAATGAGCAGTTCTTC
v_call: TRBV28; d_call: NA; clone_size: NA; j_call: TRBJ1-2; cdr3_aa: CASSAQGYTF; cdr3_nt: TGTGCCAGCAGTGCACAAGGCTACACCTTC
v_call: TRBV10-2; d_call: NA; clone_size: NA; j_call: TRBJ2-7; cdr3_aa: CASSEGRSSYEQYF; cdr3_nt: TGCGCCAGCAGTGAGGGGCGAAGCTCCTACGAGCAGTACTTC
v_call: TRBV14; d_call: NA; clone_size: NA; j_call: TRBJ2-2; cdr3_aa: CASSQYPLGELFF; cdr3_nt: TGTGCCAGCAGCCAGTATCCACTCGGGGAGCTGTTTTTT
v_call: TRBV6-6; d_call: NA; clone_size: NA; j_call: TRBJ2-7; cdr3_aa: CASRALDSDEQYF; cdr3_nt: TGTGCCAGCAGAGCCCTGGATAGCGACGAGCAGTACTTC
v_call: TRBV6-5; d_call: NA; clone_size: NA; j_call: TRBJ2-5; cdr3_aa: CASNTGKETQYF; cdr3_nt: TGTGCCAGCAATACAGGGAAAGAGACCCAGTACTTC
v_call: TRBV27; d_call: TRBD1; clone_size: once; j_call: TRBJ1-6; cdr3_aa: CASSSRGQGSYNSPLHF; cdr3_nt: TGTGCCAGCAGTTCCAGGGGACAGGGGTCCTATAATTCACCCCTCCACTTT
v_call: TRBV5-1; d_call: TRBD2; clone_size: NA; j_call: TRBJ2-1; cdr3_aa: CASSGAGTSNEQFF; cdr3_nt: TGCGCCAGCAGCGGAGCCGGGACTAGCAATGAGCAGTTCTTC
v_call: TRBV30; d_call: NA; clone_size: NA; j_call: TRBJ1-2; cdr3_aa: CAWRGNYGYTF; cdr3_nt: TGTGCCTGGAGGGGCAACTATGGCTACACCTTC
v_call: TRBV19; d_call: NA; clone_size: NA; j_call: TRBJ1-1; cdr3_aa: CASSIRFNTEAFF; cdr3_nt: TGTGCCAGTAGTATTCGTTTTAACACTGAAGCTTTCTTT
v_call: TRBV5-6; d_call: NA; clone_size: NA; j_call: TRBJ2-7; cdr3_aa: CASSVTYEQYF; cdr3_nt: TGTGCCAGCAGCGTAACCTACGAGCAGTACTTC
v_call: TRBV18; d_call: NA; clone_size: NA; j_call: TRBJ2-3; cdr3_aa: CASSPPIIRDTQYF; cdr3_nt: TGTGCCAGCTCACCACCTATTATTCGAGATACGCAGTATTTT
v_call: TRBV9; d_call: NA; clone_size: few; j_call: TRBJ2-2; cdr3_aa: CASSVAGGGELFF; cdr3_nt: TGTGCCAGCAGCGTAGCTGGCGGCGGGGAGCTGTTTTTT
v_call: TRBV6-4; d_call: TRBD1; clone_size: NA; j_call: TRBJ1-4; cdr3_aa: CASSDSDRGREKLFF; cdr3_nt: TGTGCCAGCAGTGACTCGGACAGGGGGAGAGAAAAACTGTTTTTT
v_call: TRBV7-3; d_call: TRBD2; clone_size: NA; j_call: TRBJ2-3; cdr3_aa: CASSIAGEGVGTQYF; cdr3_nt: TGTGCCAGCAGCATAGCGGGAGAAGGGGTGGGTACGCAGTATTTT
v_call: TRBV18; d_call: NA; clone_size: NA; j_call: TRBJ1-2; cdr3_aa: CASSPVNPGDYGYTF; cdr3_nt: TGTGCCAGCTCACCAGTTAATCCGGGGGACTATGGCTACACCTTC